The T cell receptor beta chain under discussion was sequenced for a study of blood T cell repertoires in COVID-19. Trimming pared 0 bases from V and 2 bases from J, leaving 10 bases between. The CDR3 length is 15 residues. Germline CDR1 and CDR2: LNHNV and YYDKDF (reference sequence). Profiling relied on immunoSEQ multiplex PCR, and the TCRdb table lists in-frame clones only, not all of them. The repertoire holds around 67,000 clones, roughly 77% seen once, with over 8.5% in the top ten. The sequence was obtained from a human donor in a cohort sampled during active COVID-19. The sample comprised peripheral blood. The J gene is TRBJ1-2, the V gene TRBV15; D is ambiguous. In DNA form, the CDR3 reads TGTGCCACCAGCAGAGATATCACAGTCAACTATGGCTACACCTTC. It yields the protein CATSRDITVNYGYTF.